This paragraph covers one TCR beta chain sequence. The data were obtained in a study of blood T cell repertoires in COVID-19. About the study: In each case, the material was cDNA or gDNA derived from T cells, B-cell-depleted T cells, or PBMCs.

The CDR3 has 15 amino acids. Trimming took 1 base from V and 6 from J; bases not matched to a gene: 6. Germline assignment: CDR1 LNHDA and CDR2 SQIVND (reference sequence). Assay: immunoSEQ multiplex PCR; the TCRdb copy retains only in-frame clones and omits some. The repertoire holds around 60,000 clones, 55% to 80% seen once, with around 4.8% in the top ten. Sequencing was carried out using peripheral blood. This clonotype originated in a woman between 70 and 85 years old with COVID-19, enrolled during active disease. The chain links TRBV19 to TRBJ2-1; 7 nucleotides align to TRBD2. CDR3 region: CASSIVRGLGNEQFF. Written as DNA, the CDR3 is TGTGCCAGTAGTATAGTTCGAGGACTAGGCAATGAGCAGTTCTTC.